This TCR beta chain was observed in a study of T cell repertoires in cytomegalovirus infection. About the research overall: CMV epitopes in the study were HLA-C-restricted (recently identified) and HLA-B-restricted (well studied). Study-level results: Cumulative public TCR beta family frequency identified carriers of CMV plus the relevant HLA. Dominating the ex vivo response were HLA-C-restricted CMV-specific TCR beta clonotypes.

V lost 6 bases and J 8 bases, leaving 19 bases between the germline ends. The germline V gene has CDR1 MNHEY and CDR2 SVGEGT. The length of the CDR3 is 15 residues. Remarks on this clonotype: Its antigen is not identified.

TCRdb reprocessed the reads via MiXCR and lists one record per CDR3 protein. Of some 350,000 distinct CDR3 sequences listed, about a third are singletons. The receptor was isolated from a human donor in good health (CMV status not recorded). Some clones in this sample may be carry-over from other donors' samples. This chain uses TRBV6-2 or TRBV6-3 with TRBJ1-4, with no clear D. Sequenced material: cultured PBMCs, taken from culture after CMV antigen stimulation. The CDR3 loop reads CASSRAGGIGEKLFF. As DNA, the CDR3 is TGTGCCAGCAGCCGCGCTGGAGGGATAGGCGAAAAACTGTTTTTT.